Below, 3 T cell receptor beta chains from the same sample are listed, as sequenced in a study of T cells after yellow fever vaccination. TCRdb reanalysed the 5' RACE reads using MiXCR and keeps one entry per CDR3 protein. The repertoire has approximately 610,000 distinct CDR3 sequences, around 16% of them found once; the top ten carry 17%. Sequences were derived from PBMCs, sampled 4 to 6 days after the first yellow fever vaccination. The receptors shown here come from a young man who received the YFV17D yellow fever vaccine.

This clonotype has a handful of counts. The rearrangement joins TRBV9 to TRBJ2-1; 13 nucleotides agree with TRBD2. There are 17 residues in the CDR3. Germline loops: CDR1 SGDLS, CDR2 YYNGEE. Trimming cost V 0 bases and J 8 bases; bases outside gene matches: 8. CDR3 coding DNA: TGTGCCAGCAGCGTAGGAGGAGGGACTAGCGGGGTATATGAGCAGTTCTTC. This translates into CASSVGGGTSGVYEQFF.

This chain uses TRBV7-3 with TRBJ2-1; D unresolved. This CDR3 contains 17 residues. Germline values: CDR1 SGHTA, CDR2 FQGTGA. V lost 0 bases and J 3 bases, leaving 15 bases between the germline ends. The CDR3 region is CASSLTPGKYNYNEQFF. The DNA of the CDR3 is TGTGCCAGCAGCTTAACGCCCGGCAAATACAACTACAATGAGCAGTTCTTC.

The gene calls are TRBV14 and TRBJ2-5; D is uncertain. Germline V gene sequence: CDR1 SGHDN, CDR2 FVKESK. V was shortened by 4 bases and J by 2 bases, with 23 bases between the two germline ends. The CDR3 totals 18 residues. For the CDR3, the DNA is TGTGCCAGCAGCCCCAATCTTCCAGGACGAGATAAGCAAGAGACCCAGTACTTC. Translation gives CASSPNLPGRDKQETQYF.